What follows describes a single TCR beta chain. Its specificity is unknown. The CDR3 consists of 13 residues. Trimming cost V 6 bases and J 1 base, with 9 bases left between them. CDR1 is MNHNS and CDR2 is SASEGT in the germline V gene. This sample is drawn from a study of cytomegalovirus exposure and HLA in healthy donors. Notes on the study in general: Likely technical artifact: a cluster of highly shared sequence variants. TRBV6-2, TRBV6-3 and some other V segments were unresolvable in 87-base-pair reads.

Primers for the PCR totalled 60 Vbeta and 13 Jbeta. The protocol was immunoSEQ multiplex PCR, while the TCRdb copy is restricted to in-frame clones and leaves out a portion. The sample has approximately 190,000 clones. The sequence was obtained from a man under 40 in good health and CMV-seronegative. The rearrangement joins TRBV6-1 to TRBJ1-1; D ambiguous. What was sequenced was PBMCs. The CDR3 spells CASRVRGNTEAFF. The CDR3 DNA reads TGTGCCAGCAGAGTGAGAGGGAACACTGAAGCTTTCTTT.